A selection of T cell receptor beta chains follows, all from one sample in a study of blood T cell repertoires in COVID-19. The protocol was immunoSEQ multiplex PCR, while the TCRdb copy is restricted to in-frame clones and leaves out a portion. There are 310,000 or so clones in the sample; roughly 87% occur only once, and approximately 5% lies in the top ten. Sequencing used PBMCs or T cells enriched from blood (not recorded which). The receptors come from a woman aged 25 to 45 who had recovered from COVID-19. Each CDR3 is given with its conserved first and last residue. The order of the fields is CDR3 DNA, CDR3 protein, clone size, V gene, CDR3 length, J gene, D gene. A D gene is named only where the DNA matches it firmly. Not every row has a clone size; where given, it reads once, few, many or a size class.

cdr3_nt: TGTGCCAGCAGCCGAGGGGGGCCTACAACCTACCACTACGAGCAGTACTTC
cdr3_aa: CASSRGGPTTYHYEQYF
clone_size: -
v_call: TRBV7-8
cdr3_length: 17
j_call: TRBJ2-7
d_call: -

cdr3_nt: TGTGCCTGGACTTTAACAGGGGCTATGAACACTGAAGCTTTCTTT
cdr3_aa: CAWTLTGAMNTEAFF
clone_size: -
v_call: TRBV30
cdr3_length: 15
j_call: TRBJ1-1
d_call: TRBD1

cdr3_nt: TGTGCTAGTGGTTTGGTGGGTACAGCTAACTATGGCTACACCTTC
cdr3_aa: CASGLVGTANYGYTF
clone_size: once
v_call: TRBV12-5
cdr3_length: 15
j_call: TRBJ1-2
d_call: -

cdr3_nt: TGTGCCAGCAGCGACAGGGATTCACCCCTCCACTTT
cdr3_aa: CASSDRDSPLHF
clone_size: -
v_call: TRBV27
cdr3_length: 12
j_call: TRBJ1-6
d_call: TRBD1

cdr3_nt: TGTGCCAGCAGCTTAGCGCAGGTGTCTTTTTCGGACAGGGAGGGCTACACCTTC
cdr3_aa: CASSLAQVSFSDREGYTF
clone_size: -
v_call: TRBV7-2
cdr3_length: 18
j_call: TRBJ1-2
d_call: TRBD1

cdr3_nt: TGTGCCAGCAGCCGGAGAGGCGGTGAGCAGTTCTTC
cdr3_aa: CASSRRGGEQFF
clone_size: -
v_call: TRBV6-5
cdr3_length: 12
j_call: TRBJ2-1
d_call: -

cdr3_nt: TGTGCCAGTAGTATTCAGGGGCCCACTCAGCCTGAAGCTTTCTTT
cdr3_aa: CASSIQGPTQPEAFF
clone_size: -
v_call: TRBV19
cdr3_length: 15
j_call: TRBJ1-1
d_call: -

cdr3_nt: TGTGCCAGCAGCCTGACGGGACAGGGCCTGAACTATGGCTACACCTTC
cdr3_aa: CASSLTGQGLNYGYTF
clone_size: -
v_call: TRBV4-2
cdr3_length: 16
j_call: TRBJ1-2
d_call: TRBD1

cdr3_nt: TGTGCCAGCAGCTTAACGGGGGGACAGGGATATGGCTACACCTTC
cdr3_aa: CASSLTGGQGYGYTF
clone_size: -
v_call: TRBV7-3
cdr3_length: 15
j_call: TRBJ1-2
d_call: TRBD1

cdr3_nt: TGTGCCAGCAGTGCCTCTCGAGGGAACGAGCAGTACTTC
cdr3_aa: CASSASRGNEQYF
clone_size: -
v_call: TRBV27
cdr3_length: 13
j_call: TRBJ2-7
d_call: -

cdr3_nt: TGTGCCAGCAGCTCTCGTTGGGGACAGGGGTCTTACAATGAGCAGTTCTTC
cdr3_aa: CASSSRWGQGSYNEQFF
clone_size: -
v_call: TRBV7-9
cdr3_length: 17
j_call: TRBJ2-1
d_call: TRBD1

cdr3_nt: TGTGCCAGCAGTAGGGGGGGGGCGCGAGATCAGCCCCAGCATTTT
cdr3_aa: CASSRGGARDQPQHF
clone_size: -
v_call: TRBV6-5
cdr3_length: 15
j_call: TRBJ1-5
d_call: -

cdr3_nt: TGTGCCAGCAGCCGTAGTAATGAAAAACTGTTTTTT
cdr3_aa: CASSRSNEKLFF
clone_size: -
v_call: TRBV9
cdr3_length: 12
j_call: TRBJ1-4
d_call: -

cdr3_nt: TGTGCCAGCAGCATGGGGACAGGGGGCCGATCGGTCACTGAAGCTTTCTTT
cdr3_aa: CASSMGTGGRSVTEAFF
clone_size: -
v_call: TRBV7-8
cdr3_length: 17
j_call: TRBJ1-1
d_call: TRBD1

cdr3_nt: TGTGCCAGCTCTGCAGGGGCCTCAAAGTATGGCTACACCTTC
cdr3_aa: CASSAGASKYGYTF
clone_size: -
v_call: TRBV6-5
cdr3_length: 14
j_call: TRBJ1-2
d_call: -

cdr3_nt: TGTGCCAGCAGCCACCCAGGCCAACTCACCGGGGAGCTGTTTTTT
cdr3_aa: CASSHPGQLTGELFF
clone_size: -
v_call: TRBV3-1/TRBV3-2
cdr3_length: 15
j_call: TRBJ2-2
d_call: -

cdr3_nt: TGTGCCACCAGTGATTGGGGACAGGAGCCCTTTGATGAGCAGTTCTTC
cdr3_aa: CATSDWGQEPFDEQFF
clone_size: once
v_call: TRBV24-1
cdr3_length: 16
j_call: TRBJ2-1
d_call: TRBD1

cdr3_nt: TGTGCCAGCAGTGAATGGAATAGCGGGGTAACGGCCAACGTCCTGACTTTC
cdr3_aa: CASSEWNSGVTANVLTF
clone_size: -
v_call: TRBV25-1
cdr3_length: 17
j_call: TRBJ2-6
d_call: TRBD2

cdr3_nt: TGTGCCAGCGTCTCTAGCGGGGGGGTCAAGGGTTCAGATACGCAGTATTTT
cdr3_aa: CASVSSGGVKGSDTQYF
clone_size: once
v_call: TRBV11-2
cdr3_length: 17
j_call: TRBJ2-3
d_call: TRBD2

cdr3_nt: TGTGCCAGCAGTTTCTTAACAGGGAGTGAAAAACTGTTTTTT
cdr3_aa: CASSFLTGSEKLFF
clone_size: -
v_call: TRBV6-1
cdr3_length: 14
j_call: TRBJ1-4
d_call: -

cdr3_nt: TGCAGTGCTAGAGATCGGACAGGAGCTTTCTTT
cdr3_aa: CSARDRTGAFF
clone_size: -
v_call: TRBV20-1
cdr3_length: 11
j_call: TRBJ1-1
d_call: TRBD1

cdr3_nt: TGCGCCAGCAGCGGCGACACCATGAATTCACCCCTCCACTTT
cdr3_aa: CASSGDTMNSPLHF
clone_size: -
v_call: TRBV5-1
cdr3_length: 14
j_call: TRBJ1-6
d_call: -

cdr3_nt: TGTGCCTGGAGTACTGGGACAGGCTCTCCCTACACCTTC
cdr3_aa: CAWSTGTGSPYTF
clone_size: -
v_call: TRBV30
cdr3_length: 13
j_call: TRBJ1-2
d_call: TRBD1

cdr3_nt: TGTGCCAGCTCCCTGGGACTAGCAGGCGATGAGCAGTTCTTC
cdr3_aa: CASSLGLAGDEQFF
clone_size: -
v_call: TRBV18
cdr3_length: 14
j_call: TRBJ2-1
d_call: TRBD2

cdr3_nt: TGTGCCAGCAGCCCCGGGACACTCCCTAATGAAAAACTGTTTTTT
cdr3_aa: CASSPGTLPNEKLFF
clone_size: -
v_call: TRBV11-2
cdr3_length: 15
j_call: TRBJ1-4
d_call: -

cdr3_nt: TGCGCCAGCAGCGTGACTAGCGGGGGGGCGGCGAACACCGGGGAGCTGTTTTTT
cdr3_aa: CASSVTSGGAANTGELFF
clone_size: once
v_call: TRBV5-1
cdr3_length: 18
j_call: TRBJ2-2
d_call: TRBD2

cdr3_nt: TGTGCCAGCTCACCAGGGCTAGCAAGCCAAGAGACCCAGTACTTC
cdr3_aa: CASSPGLASQETQYF
clone_size: -
v_call: TRBV18
cdr3_length: 15
j_call: TRBJ2-5
d_call: -

cdr3_nt: TGTGCCAGCAGCCACTCCTTAGCGGGGGACGAGCAGTTCTTC
cdr3_aa: CASSHSLAGDEQFF
clone_size: -
v_call: TRBV7-6
cdr3_length: 14
j_call: TRBJ2-1
d_call: TRBD2

cdr3_nt: TGTGCCAGCAGTTTATTTCGGGGAGGGAATCAGCCCCAGCATTTT
cdr3_aa: CASSLFRGGNQPQHF
clone_size: -
v_call: TRBV28
cdr3_length: 15
j_call: TRBJ1-5
d_call: -

cdr3_nt: TGTGCCAGCAGTTTTCTAACTGAAGCTTTCTTT
cdr3_aa: CASSFLTEAFF
clone_size: -
v_call: TRBV6-2/TRBV6-3
cdr3_length: 11
j_call: TRBJ1-1
d_call: -

cdr3_nt: TGTGCCAGTACCGACGCGGGCGGGGGCTCTAATCAGCCCCAGCATTTT
cdr3_aa: CASTDAGGGSNQPQHF
clone_size: -
v_call: TRBV19
cdr3_length: 16
j_call: TRBJ1-5
d_call: -

cdr3_nt: TGTGCCTCGATTGTCCGGGTCTCCCTAAATGAGCAGTTCTTC
cdr3_aa: CASIVRVSLNEQFF
clone_size: -
v_call: TRBV5-4
cdr3_length: 14
j_call: TRBJ2-1
d_call: -

cdr3_nt: TGTGCCAGCAGTGAAGGGCCGAACACTGAAGCTTTCTTT
cdr3_aa: CASSEGPNTEAFF
clone_size: -
v_call: TRBV6-1
cdr3_length: 13
j_call: TRBJ1-1
d_call: -

cdr3_nt: TGCGCCAGCAGAAAAGGGGGATCTGGAAACACCATATATTTT
cdr3_aa: CASRKGGSGNTIYF
clone_size: -
v_call: TRBV10-2
cdr3_length: 14
j_call: TRBJ1-3
d_call: -

cdr3_nt: TGTGGGGCGCGGGGTGCTAACTATGGCTACACCTTC
cdr3_aa: CGARGANYGYTF
clone_size: -
v_call: TRBV28
cdr3_length: 12
j_call: TRBJ1-2
d_call: -

cdr3_nt: TGTGCCAGCAGCTGGACGGGATATAGCAATCAGCCCCAGCATTTT
cdr3_aa: CASSWTGYSNQPQHF
clone_size: -
v_call: TRBV2
cdr3_length: 15
j_call: TRBJ1-5
d_call: -

cdr3_nt: TGTGCCAGTAGTAACAAGCGGGGCCGCTCCTACGAGCAGTACTTC
cdr3_aa: CASSNKRGRSYEQYF
clone_size: -
v_call: TRBV19
cdr3_length: 15
j_call: TRBJ2-7
d_call: TRBD2

cdr3_nt: TGTGCCAGCAGCAGAACAGGGAAAACTGAAGCTTTCTTT
cdr3_aa: CASSRTGKTEAFF
clone_size: -
v_call: TRBV11-2
cdr3_length: 13
j_call: TRBJ1-1
d_call: -

cdr3_nt: TGCGCCAGCAGGGCAGGAGGCGCGAGCAATCAGCCCCAGCATTTT
cdr3_aa: CASRAGGASNQPQHF
clone_size: -
v_call: TRBV5-1
cdr3_length: 15
j_call: TRBJ1-5
d_call: -

cdr3_nt: TGTGCCAGCTCGCCTCCAGGGGGGATGAACACTGAAGCTTTCTTT
cdr3_aa: CASSPPGGMNTEAFF
clone_size: -
v_call: TRBV18
cdr3_length: 15
j_call: TRBJ1-1
d_call: TRBD1

cdr3_nt: TGCGCCAGCAGCTCGGCCGGGACAGCATCCACAGATACGCAGTATTTT
cdr3_aa: CASSSAGTASTDTQYF
clone_size: -
v_call: TRBV5-1
cdr3_length: 16
j_call: TRBJ2-3
d_call: TRBD1

cdr3_nt: TGTGCCAGCAGGGAAGATACACCCCCCTACGAGCAGTACTTC
cdr3_aa: CASREDTPPYEQYF
clone_size: -
v_call: TRBV6-1
cdr3_length: 14
j_call: TRBJ2-7
d_call: -

cdr3_nt: TGTGCCAGCAGCATATCAGGCACAGATACGCAGTATTTT
cdr3_aa: CASSISGTDTQYF
clone_size: -
v_call: TRBV5-4
cdr3_length: 13
j_call: TRBJ2-3
d_call: -

cdr3_nt: TGTGCCAGCAGCAGGGAACTAGCGGGGTTGAATCAAGAGACCCAGTACTTC
cdr3_aa: CASSRELAGLNQETQYF
clone_size: once
v_call: TRBV5-4
cdr3_length: 17
j_call: TRBJ2-5
d_call: TRBD2

cdr3_nt: TGCGCCAGCAGCCAAGTACAGGGGGTCTATGGCTACACCTTC
cdr3_aa: CASSQVQGVYGYTF
clone_size: -
v_call: TRBV4-1
cdr3_length: 14
j_call: TRBJ1-2
d_call: TRBD1